This T cell receptor beta chain appears in the sequencing data of a study of T-cell memory formation after mild COVID-19. Study context: The study found TCR clusters largely donor specific. Overall study results and limits: Among clones peaking at day 37 in the second wave, SARS-CoV-2 specificity remained unconfirmed.

One entry per CDR3 protein, called by TCRdb with MiXCR from the 5' RACE reads. Of around 340,000 distinct CDR3 sequences detected, around 15% appear once; the ten largest clones hold 20% to 25%. This clonotype showed up just once. The antigen remains undetermined. This CDR3 has 17 residues. V gave up 1 base and J gave up 9 bases, with 22 bases separating them. CDR1 and CDR2 from the germline V gene are DFQATT and SNEGSKA (reference sequence). The V and J genes are TRBV20-1 and TRBJ1-6; possible D gene TRBD1, 5 bases. The specimen sequenced was PBMCs or a T cell subset sorted from them (not recorded which). This TCR came from a young man who had mild COVID-19 (a few samples of this study predate the infection). Cell type and time point are not known. CDR3 DNA: TGCAGTGCTAGAGTAATAAGGCTTGGGCAGGGTGCTTCACCCCTCCACTTT. This translates into CSARVIRLGQGASPLHF.